The 28 T cell receptor beta chains below all came from one sample that was sequenced in a study of blood T cell repertoires in COVID-19. The table came from immunoSEQ multiplex PCR; TCRdb's copy has only in-frame clones and leaves some out. The profile shows approximately 100,000 clones, 75% to 90% of them singletons. Source material: peripheral blood. The receptors here all came from a woman older than 75 with acute or convalescent COVID-19.

CDR3: CASSVGNGGAYEQFF. The CDR3 DNA is TGTGCCAGCAGCGTAGGAAACGGGGGGGCCTATGAGCAGTTCTTC. This chain joins TRBV9 and TRBJ2-1, with 8 bases that match TRBD2. The germline CDR1 and CDR2 sequences are SGDLS and YYNGEE. V lost 0 bases, J lost 8 bases, and 7 bases stayed unmatched. CDR3 length: 15 residues.

The chain has TRBV20-1 and TRBJ1-6, with D perhaps TRBD1 (6 bases). CDR3 length equals 16 residues. From germline, CDR1 is DFQATT and CDR2 SNEGSKA (reference sequence). Trimming cost V 3 bases and J 8 bases, with 20 bases left between them. CDR3 protein: CSASGGGQILYSPLHF. CDR3 coding DNA: TGCAGTGCTAGTGGGGGGGGACAAATACTTTATTCACCCCTCCACTTT.

V and J are TRBV13 and TRBJ2-3; 8 bases fit TRBD1. J was trimmed by 1 base and V by 5 bases; bases with no gene match: 5. Looked up from germline, CDR1 is PRHDT and CDR2 is FYEKMQ (reference sequence). CDR3 length equals 15 residues. The CDR3 DNA sequence: TGTGCCAGCAGCACACTGGGACAGGGCACAGATACGCAGTATTTT. As protein: CASSTLGQGTDTQYF. Full variable domain (remainder filled in from reference TRBV13 and TRBJ2-3): AAGVIQSPRHLIKEKRETATLKCYPIPRHDTVYWYQQGPGQDPQFLISFYEKMQSDKGSIPDRFSAQQFSDYHSELNMSSLELGDSALYFCASSTLGQGTDTQYFGPGTRLTVL.

A few counts support this clone. The chain is built from TRBV10-3 and TRBJ1-2, with 10 bases matching TRBD1. Per germline, CDR1 ENHRY and CDR2 SYGVKD. The CDR3 is 14 residues long. V shed 4 bases, J shed 6 bases, and the junction held 5 bases outside the gene matches. CDR3 nucleotide sequence: TGTGCCATCAGTGGACAGGGGGCTCTCGATGGCTACACCTTC. Translating gives CAISGQGALDGYTF.

The chain recombines TRBV29-1 with TRBJ2-7; 7 bases fit TRBD1. Germline CDR1 SQVTM, CDR2 ANQGSEA. The V and J ends lost 4 bases and 3 bases, in that order; junction bases with no gene match: 3. This CDR3 contains 12 residues. Here the CDR3 DNA reads TGCAGCGTTGGTCAGGGGGTCTACGAGCAGTACTTC. It specifies CSVGQGVYEQYF.

The gene calls are TRBV5-4 and TRBJ2-1, with TRBD1 as a possible D gene (5 bases). CDR1 and CDR2 from the germline V gene are SGHNT and YYREEE (reference sequence). This CDR3 contains 15 residues. V was pared by 0 bases and J by 7 bases, with 14 bases between. DNA of the CDR3: TGTGCCAGCAGCTTGGCCCAGGGCGCCGGGAATGAGCAGTTCTTC. Translated: CASSLAQGAGNEQFF.

The CDR3 loop is CASSFGAVSNQPQHF. The CDR3 DNA reads as TGTGCCAGCAGCTTTGGGGCGGTGAGCAATCAGCCCCAGCATTTT. The chain uses TRBV5-5 and TRBJ1-5, with D possibly matching TRBD1 (5 bases). Germline V gene lookup returns CDR1 SGHKS and CDR2 YYEKEE (reference sequence). The germline V and J ends were trimmed by 2 bases and 1 base, with 10 bases remaining between them. The CDR3 consists of 15 residues.

The chain links TRBV5-6 to TRBJ2-3; 8 bases are a match to TRBD2. From germline, CDR1 is SGHDT and CDR2 YYEEEE. Trimming removed 4 bases from V and 4 bases from J; junction bases left unmatched: 8. The CDR3 covers 15 residues. The CDR3 DNA is TGTGCCAGCAGCGCGCTCGGACTAGCTTCAGATACGCAGTATTTT. Translating it yields CASSALGLASDTQYF.

The genes are TRBV11-2 and TRBJ1-1; D unclear. This CDR3 is built from 15 residues. The germline V and J ends were trimmed by 4 bases and 2 bases, with 14 bases remaining between them. The germline gives CDR1 SGHAT, CDR2 FQNNGV. The CDR3 DNA is TGTGCCAGCAGCTCAGGCTTATTTGAAAACACTGAAGCTTTCTTT. Protein: CASSSGLFENTEAFF. Together with reference TRBV11-2 and TRBJ1-1, the CDR3 gives the full variable domain: EAGVAQSPRYKIIEKRQSVAFWCNPISGHATLYWYQQILGQGPKLLIQFQNNGVVDDSQLPKDRFSAERLKGVDSTLKIQPAKLEDSAVYLCASSSGLFENTEAFFGQGTRLTVV.

This chain uses TRBV4-1 with TRBJ2-3; D unresolved. Germline CDR1 reads MGHRA; CDR2 reads YSYEKL. There are 13 residues in the CDR3. Trimming took 4 bases from V and 3 from J, leaving 8 bases between them. This chain's CDR3 is CASSLGVTDTQYF. CDR3 nucleotide sequence: TGCGCCAGCAGCCTCGGAGTAACAGATACGCAGTATTTT.

V usage is TRBV12-3 or TRBV12-4 and J usage is TRBJ2-7, with D unclear. V lost 3 bases to trimming and J lost 0 bases, with 6 bases between them. The CDR3 spans 13 residues. CDR3 loop: CASSFEASYEQYF. The CDR3 DNA reads TGTGCCAGCAGTTTTGAGGCCTCCTACGAGCAGTACTTC.

The J gene is TRBJ1-2, the V gene TRBV4-1; 9 positions match TRBD1. J gave up 3 bases and V 6 bases, and 8 bases lay outside the gene matches. Per germline, CDR1 MGHRA and CDR2 YSYEKL. The CDR3 is 15 residues long. The CDR3 here is CASSPQGAMDYGYTF. The CDR3 DNA sequence: TGCGCCAGCAGTCCACAGGGGGCCATGGACTATGGCTACACCTTC.

The V call is TRBV25-1, the J call TRBJ1-6, with TRBD1 matching over 10 bases. V was clipped by 1 base and J by 10 bases; unmatched bases: 4. CDR3 length: 15 amino acids. Germline loops: CDR1 MGHDK, CDR2 SYGVNS. The CDR3 reads CASSELTGGLSPLHF. For the CDR3, the DNA is TGTGCCAGCAGTGAATTGACAGGGGGCCTGTCACCCCTCCACTTT. The complete variable domain, with remaining parts taken from reference TRBV25-1 and TRBJ1-6, reads EADIYQTPRYLVIGTGKKITLECSQTMGHDKMYWYQQDPGMELHLIHYSYGVNSTEKGDLSSESTVSRIRTEHFPLTLESARPSHTSQYLCASSELTGGLSPLHFGNGTRLTVT.

The CDR3 loop is CAISQQGANSPLHF. Here the CDR3 DNA reads TGTGCCATCAGTCAACAGGGGGCCAATTCACCCCTCCACTTT. The V and J genes are TRBV10-3 and TRBJ1-6; 9 bases align to TRBD1. Trimming removed 5 bases from V and 7 bases from J; junction bases left unmatched: 3. The CDR3 has 14 amino acids. From germline, CDR1 is ENHRY and CDR2 SYGVKD.

V is TRBV19 and J is TRBJ1-2; 9 bases are a match to TRBD1. Germline V gene lookup returns CDR1 LNHDA and CDR2 SQIVND (reference sequence). J gave up 4 bases and V 11 bases, and 14 bases lay outside the gene matches. CDR3 length equals 15 residues. This CDR3 is CAAGPGGQGVYGYTF. The CDR3, as DNA: TGTGCCGCAGGGCCTGGGGGACAGGGCGTCTATGGCTACACCTTC.

The J gene is TRBJ2-7, the V gene TRBV10-3; TRBD1 might be the D (6 bases). From germline, CDR1 is ENHRY and CDR2 SYGVKD. This CDR3 has 13 residues. V was clipped by 1 base and J by 7 bases, with 11 bases between them. In DNA, the CDR3 is TGTGCCATCAGTGAGTGGGGGACACAAGAGCAGTACTTC. Protein sequence: CAISEWGTQEQYF.

This rearrangement joins TRBV28 to TRBJ1-2; D uncertain. The CDR3 runs 14 residues. Between the trimmed V and J ends, which lost 2 bases and 1 base, there was a span of 8 bases. CDR1 is MDHEN, CDR2 SYDVKM, per germline. This CDR3 is CASSLPDYNYGYTF. CDR3 coding DNA: TGTGCCAGCAGTTTACCAGACTATAACTATGGCTACACCTTC.

The chain combines TRBV3-1 (or the pseudogene TRBV3-2) with TRBJ2-3, with TRBD2 matching 11 bases. This CDR3 spans 15 amino acids. V trimming: 6 bases; J trimming: 5 bases; junction bases outside the gene matches: 7. The germline gives CDR1 LGHDT, CDR2 YNNKEL (reference sequence). The DNA of the CDR3 is TGTGCCAGCAGTCCACTAGCGGGGGCGCAAGATACGCAGTATTTT. The encoded protein is CASSPLAGAQDTQYF.

V is TRBV5-5 and J is TRBJ2-2; 10 bases agree with TRBD2. V lost 0 bases, J lost 6 bases, and 2 bases stayed unmatched. Germline CDR1 is SGHKS and CDR2 is YYEKEE (reference sequence). This CDR3 is built from 15 residues. The CDR3 DNA is TGTGCCAGCAGCTTGGGAGGGACTAGCGCCGGGGAGCTGTTTTTT. Translating gives CASSLGGTSAGELFF.

In DNA form, the CDR3 reads TGTGCCAGCAGCAAAACGGGGACAGCCAACACAGATACGCAGTATTTT. It translates to CASSKTGTANTDTQYF. This chain links TRBV7-3 with TRBJ2-3; the match to TRBD1 covers 7 bases. Germline V gene sequence: CDR1 SGHTA, CDR2 FQGTGA. The junction had 10 bases not matched to a gene; V was cut back by 5 bases and J by 2 bases. CDR3 size: 16 residues.

This clone showed up just a few times. The chain links TRBV19 to TRBJ2-2, with D hard to call. Trimming pared 7 bases from V and 7 bases from J, leaving 7 bases between. Germline lookup yields CDR1 LNHDA and CDR2 SQIVND (reference sequence). The CDR3 is made up of 11 amino acids. The CDR3 protein is CASTHGGELFF. CDR3 coding DNA: TGTGCCAGTACCCACGGCGGGGAGCTGTTTTTT.

The J gene is TRBJ2-1, the V gene TRBV25-1; the D is unclear. The CDR3 is 16 residues long. Looked up from germline, CDR1 is MGHDK and CDR2 is SYGVNS. V lost 4 bases to trimming and J lost 4 bases, with 17 bases between them. CDR3: CASSGPTAIRYNEQFF. CDR3 coding DNA: TGTGCCAGCAGTGGTCCTACAGCCATCAGATACAATGAGCAGTTCTTC. The variable domain in full, completed from reference TRBV25-1 and TRBJ2-1, reads EADIYQTPRYLVIGTGKKITLECSQTMGHDKMYWYQQDPGMELHLIHYSYGVNSTEKGDLSSESTVSRIRTEHFPLTLESARPSHTSQYLCASSGPTAIRYNEQFFGPGTRLTVL.

The chain couples TRBV5-1 to TRBJ2-5; TRBD2 matches 10 bases. Unmatched junction bases numbered 10, after V lost 4 bases and J lost 4 bases. This CDR3 has 16 amino acids. CDR1 SGHRS and CDR2 YFSETQ come from the germline V gene. CDR3 in amino acids: CASSLGRTSGVETQYF. In DNA, the CDR3 is TGCGCCAGCAGCCTCGGCCGAACTAGCGGGGTAGAGACCCAGTACTTC.

This chain joins TRBV19 and TRBJ2-3, with 13 bases identical to TRBD2. The V gene end was trimmed by 1 base and the J gene end by 6 bases; junction bases not matched to a gene: 4. Looked up from germline, CDR1 is LNHDA and CDR2 is SQIVND (reference sequence). This CDR3 comprises 16 residues. The CDR3 region is CASSIGLAGGGDTQYF. The CDR3 nucleotides read TGTGCCAGTAGTATAGGACTAGCGGGGGGTGGGGATACGCAGTATTTT.

This rearrangement joins TRBV5-4 to TRBJ2-1, with TRBD1 matching 8 bases. The CDR3 extends over 14 amino acids. CDR1 and CDR2 from the germline V gene are SGHNT and YYREEE (reference sequence). With V trimmed by 5 bases and J by 5 bases, 6 bases remained unmatched. The CDR3 region is CASRWDRINNEQFF. The CDR3, as DNA: TGTGCCAGCAGGTGGGACAGGATTAACAATGAGCAGTTCTTC.

This chain connects TRBV30 to TRBJ1-3; 7 nucleotides agree with TRBD1. Germline V CDR1 and CDR2: GTSNPN, SVGIG (reference sequence). The V and J ends lost 0 bases and 3 bases, in that order; junction bases with no gene match: 8. This CDR3 has 16 residues. The CDR3 is CAWSVMGQTFGNTIYF. CDR3 DNA sequence: TGTGCCTGGAGTGTTATGGGACAGACTTTTGGAAACACCATATATTTT. Full variable domain (remainder filled in from reference TRBV30 and TRBJ1-3): SQTIHQWPATLVQPVGSPLSLECTVEGTSNPNLYWYRQAAGRGLQLLFYSVGIGQISSEVPQNLSASRPQDRQFILSSKKLLLSDSGFYLCAWSVMGQTFGNTIYFGEGSWLTVV.

This clone came up once. The chain employs TRBV10-3 and TRBJ2-2, with D tentatively TRBD2 (7 bases). Trimming shortened V by 2 bases and J by 2 bases, and 9 bases separated the two germline ends. The germline V gene encodes CDR1 ENHRY and CDR2 SYGVKD. CDR3 size: 15 residues. CDR3 bases: TGTGCCATCAGTGAGGGCGGGGGCAACACCGGGGAGCTGTTTTTT. This gives the protein CAISEGGGNTGELFF.

This clone was counted a few times. This chain connects TRBV5-4 to TRBJ1-2, with a weak D call TRBD1 (5 bases). Germline V lookup: CDR1 SGHNT, CDR2 YYREEE (reference sequence). CDR3 length: 13 amino acids. Trimming left V 4 bases short and J 8 bases short, with 15 bases between. In DNA form, the CDR3 reads TGTGCCAGCAGCCGGAGGGACGTCCTGGGCTACACCTTC. This translates into CASSRRDVLGYTF.